Given below is one T cell receptor beta chain in context. Its binding antigen is unknown. The input lacks base qualities; no much larger clone sits a single base away. The record originates from a study of long-term antiretroviral therapy in people with HIV (dated by TCRdb to 2021 to 2024). Background for the entire study: Collection of the earliest samples took place about a decade ahead of the 2015 WHO recommendation for immediate ART, at a time when ART was typically delayed until CD4 counts fell. Whether ART initiation and durable HIV suppression were associated with changes in peripheral blood TRB repertoire composition and diversity was tested in a retrospective serial study. Of the roughly 32 participants with HIV, approximately twelve were female. The cohort contributed roughly 190 cryopreserved PBMC samples from around 33 adults with confirmed HIV infection, collected serially over a mean of approximately six years (range 1-12). No cross-contamination during QIAcube processing was shown when test extractions of a monoclonal T-cell line were performed alongside 33 polyclonal samples. Study-wide conclusions, independent of this receptor: Because pre-ART samples had limited cell numbers, profiling was done on unsorted PBMC rather than on sorted CD4+ and CD8+ T cells. Limited PBMC availability meant only the TCR beta chain was sequenced, without alpha chain pairing. CDR3 length ranges in HIV repertoires were narrower than in controls, and network structure suggested an antigen-experienced repertoire with only a slight naive shift after ART. A significant increase in TRB diversity was found to be associated with ART initiation, although TRB diversity was observed to remain significantly below that of transplant donor controls even after long-term ART. Expanded TRB clones identified before ART initiation dominated the repertoire across all time points, though the dominance fluctuated and decreased in many PLHIV after ART. The samples span the years 2004 to 2017, and the ART regimens used may be less effective than current regimens. Inferences about post-ART repertoire changes are limited because no data were available on ART adherence, viral resistance or therapy changes.

CDR1 SGDLS and CDR2 YYNGEE are derived from the germline V gene. V is cut back by 0 bases and J by 0 bases, with 2 bases in the junction unmatched. The CDR3 starts with the cysteine, ends with the phenylalanine, and has 15 residues. Left in the record is the CDR3 DNA by itself, 45 bases read in frame from the first base. Participants were included only if at least one PBMC sample before ART initiation and at least two post-ART samples were available. Every participant with HIV received treatment in the United States of America. Before DNA extraction, cryopreserved samples of 1-10 million PBMC were thawed and washed. At the time of the earliest PBMC sample, participants with HIV were aged between about 23 and 54 years. Per participant, PBMC samples came from 1-4 timepoints prior to ART initiation and 2-8 timepoints following ART initiation, for a median of 7 samples. For every participant, serial HIV viral load, CD4+ T-cell count, ART history and demographic data were obtained. Genomic DNA was extracted from unsorted PBMC with a Qiagen kit on a QIAcube, with processing performed in batches of 12 samples.

The immunoSEQ hsTCRB v3.0 assay was used at survey level resolution to sequence the TRB variable region. The target sequencing depth for TRB was roughly 40,000-55,000 T-cell genomes per sample. TRB libraries were pooled and sequenced on an Illumina MiSeq using a v3 150-cycle kit. As for how the authors treated the data: Repertoire analysis was performed in R inside a reproducible Nextflow workflow that covered QC, data transformation and analysis. Custom analyses were implemented in LymphoSeq2, an R package for AIRR-Seq data exploration. A handful of samples that produced fewer than 5000 total TRB sequences were removed, so fewer than 200 HIV repertoires were analyzed. Of the roughly 190 retained HIV repertoires, 55 to 60 were collected before and roughly 130 after ART initiation. Repertoires were downsampled to 5000 TRB nucleotide sequences, and summary statistics were averaged over 100 downsampling iterations. TRB sequences were retained for analysis only if CDR3 regions of at least seven amino acids were present. A Shannon entropy-derived clonality score and the Gini coefficient were used to measure diversity. In the repertoire networks, any two of the top 5000 CDR3 amino acid sequences were linked whenever the two sequences differed by an edit distance of one. Antigen specificity groups and MHC restriction were predicted for TRB CDR3 amino acid sequences with GLIPH2. CDR3 amino acid sequences were matched against VDJdb and McPAS-TCR to flag known CMV, EBV, HIV or tissue antigen associations. Pre-ART, post-ART and control groups were compared with Wilcoxon signed-rank tests and Holm-Bonferroni correction. This immuneACCESS table, as held by TCRdb, lists in-frame sequences with V and J called but not all clones. Of the missing ones, under half trace to an unresolved V gene in checked studies; the others have no known cause. V and J calls and clone size are those listed in that table; D and trimming were worked out from the DNA. For this sample there are over 20,000 clones; 80% to 90% appear just once. The ten largest clonotypes hold about 18% of the sample.

The V gene is TRBV9 and the J gene is TRBJ2-7, with TRBD2 identical over 8 junction bases. The sequence derives from a man between 18 and 29 years old with HIV. Source: unsorted PBMCs, taken 0.1 years before starting antiretroviral therapy. The CDR3 reads as follows: CASSVGSGSSYEQYF. The bases are TGTGCCAGCAGCGTAGGAAGCGGGAGCTCCTACGAGCAGTACTTC.